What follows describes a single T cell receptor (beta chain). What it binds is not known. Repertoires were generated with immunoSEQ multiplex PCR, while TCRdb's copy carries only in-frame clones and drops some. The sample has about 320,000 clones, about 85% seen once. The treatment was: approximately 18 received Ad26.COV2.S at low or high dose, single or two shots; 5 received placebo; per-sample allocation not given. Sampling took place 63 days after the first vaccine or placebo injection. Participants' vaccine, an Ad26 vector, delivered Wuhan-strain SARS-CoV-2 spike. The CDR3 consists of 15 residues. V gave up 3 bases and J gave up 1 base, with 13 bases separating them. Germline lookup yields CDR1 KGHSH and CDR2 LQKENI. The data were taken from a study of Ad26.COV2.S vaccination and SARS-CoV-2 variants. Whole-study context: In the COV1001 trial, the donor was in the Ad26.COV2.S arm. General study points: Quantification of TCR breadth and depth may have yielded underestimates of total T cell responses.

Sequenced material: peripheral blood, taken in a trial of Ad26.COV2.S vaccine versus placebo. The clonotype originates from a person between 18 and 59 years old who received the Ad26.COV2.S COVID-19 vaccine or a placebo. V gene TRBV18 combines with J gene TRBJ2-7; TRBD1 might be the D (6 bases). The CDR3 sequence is CASSPLGAGSYEQYF. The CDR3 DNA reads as TGTGCCAGCTCACCTTTGGGGGCCGGTTCCTACGAGCAGTACTTC. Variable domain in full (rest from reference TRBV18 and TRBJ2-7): NAGVMQNPRHLVRRRGQEARLRCSPMKGHSHVYWYRQLPEEGLKFMVYLQKENIIDESGMPKERFSAEFPKEGPSILRIQQVVRGDSAAYFCASSPLGAGSYEQYFGPGTRLTVT.